This T cell receptor beta chain was recorded in a study of preoperative IRX-2 immunotherapy in early breast cancer. The CDR3 covers 15 residues. The V gene lost 4 bases and the J gene lost 0 bases, with 13 bases spanning the gap. Germline V CDR1 and CDR2: SQVTM, ANQGSEA. Sample treatment: preoperative locoregional IRX-2 cytokine immunotherapy. This phase Ib study tested locoregional IRX-2 cytokine immunotherapy given before surgery. Clones were read by immunoSEQ multiplex PCR, and TCRdb kept only the in-frame ones, dropping some. This repertoire shows about 6,000 clones, roughly 68% found once; its top ten account for 8% to 13%.

The material sequenced was tumor tissue, taken before IRX-2 immunotherapy. The chain has TRBV29-1 and TRBJ1-5; TRBD1 might be the D (5 bases). This receptor was obtained from a human donor with breast cancer. The CDR3 DNA is TGCAGCGTTGCGGATGGGGCACATAGCAATCAGCCCCAGCATTTT. It translates to CSVADGAHSNQPQHF.